This TCR beta chain was documented in a study of post-analysis software for immune sequencing data (dated by TCRdb to the mid-2010s). A note on the overall study: Recorded disease courses included relapsing-remitting, secondary progressive and progressive-relapsing multiple sclerosis, with some patients lacking subtype annotation. The patient repertoires were set against 11 previously published healthy control repertoires from donors whose ages ranged from roughly 6 to 26 years. A subset of samples was prepared in parallel using single-end sample barcoding, then pooled and co-amplified after Illumina adapter ligation. Results and caveats for the whole study, not just this receptor: Significantly higher frequencies in patients than in controls were found for a handful of TRBV segments, including TRBV5-6, TRBV5-1 and TRBV20-1. Normalized Chao1 diversity was significantly lower in multiple sclerosis patients than controls, suggesting substantial peripheral T-cell clonal expansion. The control group was slightly older than the multiple sclerosis patient group. Strong co-clustering of samples prepared in the same batch was shown by direct clustering with F measure, prompting a batch-effect correction.

The library relied on PCR. Sequencing used an Illumina HiSeq 2500. To reduce PCR and sequencing biases, unique molecular identifiers were built into the TCR beta cDNA libraries. Every 1 to 10 million input T cells yielded approximately 500,000 cDNA molecules, meaning each molecule approximated one T cell. The same protocol used for the earlier healthy control dataset was applied to prepare and sequence the patient libraries. Within a given batch, samples were prepared together, multiplexed and sequenced on the same HiSeq lane. In the original analysis: Raw barcoded reads were processed with MIGEC, and single-read molecular identifier groups were discarded before consensus assembly and CDR3 extraction. VDJtools was used for post-analysis of the clonotype tables, and diversity was normalized by down-sampling every dataset to the size of the smallest sample. To correct batch-related cross-sample contamination, repertoire overlap clustering matched CDR3 amino acid sequences but not nucleotide sequences. TCRdb trimmed the raw reads at Q25, called clones with MiXCR and kept productive beta chains. Each entry is one CDR3 protein sequence, shown with its most common DNA and genes. These V and J calls derive from TCRdb rather than the authors' analysis. The table for this sample lists about 570,000 distinct CDR3 sequences; 30% to 40% of them were counted only once. The ten most abundant clones make up 5% to 6% of the sample.

A few counts support this clonotype. Its binding antigen is unknown. Per-base quality was not reported, and no clone a single base away is much larger than it. TCR beta repertoires were profiled from peripheral blood of over 10 young patients with multiple sclerosis to demonstrate the VDJtools post-analysis software. The multiple sclerosis patients were children and adolescents ranging in age from about 6 to 16 years. The junction shows trimming of 0 bases on V and 6 bases on J, plus 15 bases between the germline ends. Reading from cysteine to phenylalanine, the CDR3 counts 16 amino acids. Of all the DNA, just the CDR3 is kept, 48 bases in frame from base 1.

The specimen was blood. Recombination joined TRBV12-3 or TRBV12-4 with TRBJ1-5, with a tentative D gene TRBD1 over 5 matching bases. This receptor was taken from a girl between 2 and 17 years old with multiple sclerosis. The bases are TGTGCCAGCAGTTTAGCGCTATCGGACACCAGTCAGCCCCAGCATTTT. This translates into CASSLALSDTSQPQHF.